This paragraph covers one TCR beta chain sequence. A few counts support this clone. Its antigen is currently not known. Base qualities are not recorded, but no much larger clone differs from it by a single base. This entry comes from a study of blood T cell repertoires in COVID-19 (dated by TCRdb to about 2020). Regarding the complete study: Collaborator samples came from the United States, Italy and Spain and covered acute and convalescent phases of COVID-19. The material from the prospective study consisted of cDNA or gDNA derived from T cells, B-cell-depleted T cells, or PBMCs. Subjects who had been exposed to COVID-19, were actively infected with it, or had recovered from it provided the deeply sampled blood TCRbeta repertoires that made up the dataset. The repertoires were released in a freely available public database intended as a resource for research on the immune response to SARS-CoV-2. The samples were drawn from two sources: the first 160 participants of the ongoing ImmuneRACE study, and 1,200 or so subjects contributed by 6 global collaborators. Nearly every sample came with metadata listing a de-identified subject ID, COVID-19 status, age in years and sex. Where available, HLA class I and class II types were taken from metadata supplied by the sample provider and were not determined by assay-based typing.

V drops 8 bases and J drops 6 bases, leaving 17 bases in between. In the germline V gene, CDR1 corresponds to MNHEY and CDR2 to SVGAGI. The CDR3 covers 14 residues, taking in both the cysteine and the phenylalanine. The DNA shown is the 42-base CDR3, in frame from base 1. At one collaborating source in Seattle, patients were enrolled during active infection and were followed longitudinally through the course of disease. The collaborating institutions used their own protocols to collect whole blood in K2EDTA tubes. For TCRbeta analysis, collaborators shipped samples in one of three forms: frozen whole blood, isolated PBMCs, or DNA extracted from either of those sample types. TCRbeta CDR3 regions were amplified from genomic DNA using the immunoSEQ Assay, a bias-controlled multiplex PCR. As for the authors' bioinformatics: The number of nucleated cells in each sample was estimated from the amplification of reference gene primers within the assay. To quantify the absolute abundance of each unique TCRbeta CDR3 rearrangement, sequence reads were collapsed and filtered. For each sample, productive Simpson clonality was calculated as the square root of Simpson's diversity index over productive rearrangements. Held by TCRdb, this immuneACCESS table contains in-frame sequences only and omits some clones. Under half of the omission traces to an unresolved V gene where checked; the cause of the rest is unknown. V, J and clone size are taken as reported in that table, and D and trimming were inferred from the DNA itself. The sample profile shows approximately 40,000 clones; 87% of them were found once. The ten largest clones capture less than 5% of the sample.

What the research found in general, with its limitations: How much clinical and demographic metadata was included differed by source and by participant, and the metadata was provided uncurated.

The sequence joins TRBV6-5 to TRBJ1-5, with TRBD1 tentatively as D gene (5 bases match). What was sequenced was peripheral blood. The clonotype originates from a man aged 40-49 years with COVID-19, enrolled during active disease. This receptor has the CDR3 CASLETGVGQPQHF. The nucleotides read TGTGCCAGCCTCGAGACGGGGGTGGGTCAGCCCCAGCATTTT.